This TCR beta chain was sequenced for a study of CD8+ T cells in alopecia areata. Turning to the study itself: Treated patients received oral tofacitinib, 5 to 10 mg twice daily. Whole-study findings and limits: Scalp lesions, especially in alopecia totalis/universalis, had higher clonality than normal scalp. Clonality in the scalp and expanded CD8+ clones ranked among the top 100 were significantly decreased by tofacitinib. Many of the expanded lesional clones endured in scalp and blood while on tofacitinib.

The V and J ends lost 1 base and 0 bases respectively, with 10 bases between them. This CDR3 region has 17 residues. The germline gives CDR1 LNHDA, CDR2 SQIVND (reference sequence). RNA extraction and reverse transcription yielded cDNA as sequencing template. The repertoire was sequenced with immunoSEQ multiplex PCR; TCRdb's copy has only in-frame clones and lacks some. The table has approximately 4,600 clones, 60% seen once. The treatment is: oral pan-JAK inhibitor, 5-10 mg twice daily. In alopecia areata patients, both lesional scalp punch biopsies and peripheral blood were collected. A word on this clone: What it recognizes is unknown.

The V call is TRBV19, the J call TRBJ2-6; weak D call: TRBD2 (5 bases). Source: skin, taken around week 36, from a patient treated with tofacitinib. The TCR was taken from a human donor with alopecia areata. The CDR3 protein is CASSIAGYGSGANVLTF. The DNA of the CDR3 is TGTGCCAGTAGTATAGCGGGGTATGGCTCTGGGGCCAACGTCCTGACTTTC.